These 14 T cell receptor beta chains share one sample of origin, sequenced in a study of shared clonotypes between healthy human individuals. Assay: immunoSEQ multiplex PCR; the TCRdb copy retains only in-frame clones and omits some. The data show some 2.1 million clones, over 85% seen once. Naive CD8 isolation took CD45RO-negative cells positively selected for CCR7 and excluded terminally differentiated effector memory CD45RA+ cells. Material for sequencing was naive CD8+ T cells from PBMCs. The source of these receptors is a man between 18 and 35 years old in good health. Some clones in this sample may be carry-over from other donors' samples.

CDR3 in DNA: TGTGCCAGCAGCTTGGGCGACAGGGCCCAAGAGACCCAGTACTTC. Translation: CASSLGDRAQETQYF. The chain employs TRBV5-6 and TRBJ2-5; 7 bases match TRBD1. Germline loops: CDR1 SGHDT, CDR2 YYEEEE. The junction had 3 bases not matched to a gene; V was cut back by 0 bases and J by 1 base. This CDR3 spans 15 amino acids.

This chain joins TRBV27 and TRBJ2-7; maybe TRBD2 (6 bases). Germline CDR1 MNHEY, CDR2 SMNVEV (reference sequence). The CDR3 sequence is 14 residues long. V was clipped by 6 bases and J by 4 bases, with 16 bases between them. In DNA, the CDR3 is TGTGCCAGCAGCGACGCGGGACGTTCTTACGAGCAGTACTTC. Its translation: CASSDAGRSYEQYF.

The chain is built from TRBV5-4 and TRBJ1-4, with D perhaps TRBD1 (5 bases). V lost 4 bases to trimming and J lost 8 bases, with 15 bases between them. The CDR3 has 14 amino acids. Germline CDR1 and CDR2: SGHNT and YYREEE (reference sequence). Here the CDR3 reads CASSPAGGKEKLFF. CDR3 coding DNA: TGTGCCAGCAGCCCCGCGGGGGGAAAGGAAAAACTGTTTTTT.

The chain carries TRBV9 and TRBJ1-2; D is unresolved. V was pared by 6 bases and J by 4 bases, with 16 bases between. Germline V gene data show CDR1 as SGDLS and CDR2 as YYNGEE. The CDR3 loop spans 14 amino acids. The CDR3 loop reads CASKGGRTFYGYTF. The CDR3 DNA reads as TGTGCCAGCAAAGGCGGACGAACCTTCTATGGCTACACCTTC.

This sequence joins TRBV11-2 and TRBJ2-5, with a weak D call TRBD2 (6 bases). The CDR3 consists of 16 residues. Trimming removed 5 bases at V and 3 bases at J, with 19 bases between. Per germline, CDR1 SGHAT and CDR2 FQNNGV. CDR3 loop: CASSPRGSPDKETQYF. In nucleotides, the CDR3 is TGTGCCAGCAGCCCACGGGGGTCACCCGATAAAGAGACCCAGTACTTC.

This clone came up once. The CDR3 region is CASSETSGRAYEQYF. The CDR3 nucleotides are TGTGCCAGCAGCGAAACTAGCGGGAGGGCATACGAGCAGTACTTC. The rearrangement links TRBV6-5 to TRBJ2-7; 13 nucleotides agree with TRBD2. The CDR3 totals 15 residues. The trim removed 6 bases at V and 4 bases at J, leaving 6 bases unmatched. CDR1 MNHEY and CDR2 SVGAGI come from the germline V gene.

This chain connects TRBV28 to TRBJ1-3, with D hard to call. This CDR3 comprises 16 residues. V gave up 3 bases and J gave up 0 bases, with 12 bases separating them. The germline gives CDR1 MDHEN, CDR2 SYDVKM. CDR3 protein: CASSFQRAVSGNTIYF. DNA of the CDR3: TGTGCCAGCAGTTTTCAAAGGGCCGTCTCTGGAAACACCATATATTTT.

The chain employs TRBV5-6 and TRBJ1-2; 10 nucleotides align to TRBD1. The junction had 9 bases not matched to a gene; V was cut back by 4 bases and J by 6 bases. CDR1 and CDR2 from the germline V gene are SGHDT and YYEEEE. The CDR3 consists of 15 residues. DNA of the CDR3: TGTGCCAGCAGCGACGGGACAGGGGTCAGGGATGGCTACACCTTC. Amino acid sequence: CASSDGTGVRDGYTF.

This rearrangement joins TRBV16 to TRBJ2-7; 7 nucleotides agree with TRBD1. Germline V gene lookup returns CDR1 KGHSY and CDR2 FQNENV. This CDR3 contains 14 residues. The V segment lost 0 bases and the J segment 5 bases; nucleotides outside the gene matches: 4. CDR3 sequence (DNA): TGTGCCAGCAGCCAATCGGAAGGGGGCCACGAGCAGTACTTC. Its protein product is CASSQSEGGHEQYF. Filled out from reference TRBV16 and TRBJ2-7, the complete variable domain reads GEEVAQTPKHLVRGEGQKAKLYCAPIKGHSYVFWYQQVLKNEFKFLISFQNENVFDETGMPKERFSAKCLPNSPCSLEIQATKLEDSAVYFCASSQSEGGHEQYFGPGTRLTVT.

This clone occurred once. V gene TRBV27 combines with J gene TRBJ2-5, with 7 bases matching TRBD1. This CDR3 is built from 13 residues. Germline values: CDR1 MNHEY, CDR2 SMNVEV (reference sequence). Germline trimming cut 3 bases from V and 3 bases from J; bases unmatched to any gene: 1. DNA for the CDR3: TGTGCCAGCAGTTTCGACAGGGAAGAGACCCAGTACTTC. Protein sequence: CASSFDREETQYF.

The chain uses TRBV7-9 and TRBJ1-5, with no clear D. CDR1 SEHNR and CDR2 FQNEAQ come from the germline V gene (reference sequence). Between the trimmed V and J ends, which lost 5 bases and 2 bases, there was a span of 10 bases. This CDR3 has 14 residues. The CDR3 sequence: CASSPIDGNQPQHF. The CDR3 DNA reads TGTGCCAGCAGCCCAATTGACGGCAATCAGCCCCAGCATTTT.

The rearrangement joins TRBV27 to TRBJ1-1; a weak D match, TRBD1 (5 bases). CDR1 is MNHEY, CDR2 SMNVEV, per germline (reference sequence). V was cut by 2 bases and J by 0 bases, with 7 bases left in between. The length of the CDR3 is 14 residues. Here the CDR3 reads CASSLARVNTEAFF. The CDR3 nucleotides are TGTGCCAGCAGTTTAGCCAGGGTGAACACTGAAGCTTTCTTT.

The genes are TRBV27 and TRBJ1-4; 9 positions agree with TRBD1. The CDR3 has 15 residues. Per the germline V gene, CDR1 is MNHEY and CDR2 is SMNVEV (reference sequence). J gave up 6 bases and V 5 bases, and 7 bases lay outside the gene matches. The CDR3 here is CASSPWTGEDEKLFF. DNA for the CDR3: TGTGCCAGCAGTCCCTGGACAGGGGAGGATGAAAAACTGTTTTTT.

The V and J genes are TRBV28 and TRBJ1-1, with D hard to call. The CDR3 covers 14 residues. V was shortened by 1 base and J by 4 bases, with 10 bases between the two germline ends. CDR1 and CDR2 from the germline V gene are MDHEN and SYDVKM. The CDR3 is CASSLFREGTEAFF. The CDR3 bases are TGTGCCAGCAGTTTATTTCGGGAGGGCACTGAAGCTTTCTTT.